The following is a T cell receptor (beta chain) sequence with its context. Its antigen remains undetermined. No qualities accompany the bases; no much larger clone lies one base away. Libraries were prepared through multiplex PCR. For sequencing, an Illumina HiSeq 4000 was employed. To build TCR beta libraries, CDR3 regions were amplified by Arm-PCR using iRepertoire HTBI primers. Before sequencing, the PCR products underwent gel purification. The authors processed their data as follows. A total of roughly 67 TRBV and about 13 TRBJ segments were identified across samples and were used for gene usage analysis of CDR3 amino acid clonotypes. COPE and FqMerger were used to merge the filtered high-quality paired reads into contigs. BLAST was used to align contigs to IMGT TRBV, TRBD and TRBJ reference genes, with CDR3 defined following IMGT. Highly expanded clones were defined as clonotypes with a frequency above 0.1%. Repertoire diversity was measured by Shannon entropy, and V-J evenness by the Gini coefficient. Clonotypes shared by more than one individual were considered public. TCRdb reanalyzed the raw reads on its own, using fastp at Q25 for trimming and MiXCR for clone calling, and kept in-frame beta chains. A single entry per CDR3 protein holds the most common genes and DNA from its merged rows. The authors' filters were not applied to this entry. Within this sample are around 500,000 distinct CDR3 sequences, with 15% to 20% of them counted one time only. The ten biggest clones cover around 25% of the sample.

What this sample's time point label stands for: newly diagnosed GD, antithyroid drugs for less than 3 months. For both TCR sequencing and RNA sequencing, RNA was extracted from PBMCs in TRIzol. The diagnosis of Graves' disease was made according to American Thyroid Association guidelines. Recruitment of patients was carried out at an endocrinology department in Xi'an, China. Each patient gave 9 to 10 milliliters of peripheral blood, collected in an EDTA anticoagulant tube. Ficoll Paque Plus density gradient separation was used to isolate PBMCs, and no further T cell sorting was done. An Agilent 2100 Bioanalyzer and agarose gel were used to check RNA quality, and a NanoDrop 2000 was used to measure RNA concentration. The record originates from a study of regulatory T cells in long-lasting Graves disease (dated by TCRdb to the early 2020s). In the study overall: Patients with newly diagnosed Graves' disease had been on antithyroid drugs for under 3 months. A total of roughly 33 samples underwent TCR sequencing: around 13 from persistent and roughly 20 from newly diagnosed Graves' disease patients. The study was conducted in China and was registered as a clinical trial. Peripheral blood TCR sequencing and RNA sequencing compared persistent Graves' disease patients with newly diagnosed Graves' disease patients. Broad study findings and their caveats: The authors noted that the small sample size was a limitation that may lower accuracy. Peripheral blood alone was examined, since thyroid tissue, which constituted the primary lesion, could not be accessed. Compared with newly diagnosed patients, patients with persistent Graves' disease had lower TCR Shannon entropy and fewer highly expanded clones, which suggests clonal expansion. Preferential use of TRBV28, TRBJ1-2 and TRBJ2-5 was observed in persistent disease, whereas TRBV20-1 and TRBJ2-1 were favored in newly diagnosed disease. Sequencing and analysis were limited to the TCR beta chain. Patients with persistent disease shared more public clonotypes (around 2,700) than newly diagnosed patients did (around 930).

CDR3 length: 13 amino acids, cysteine to phenylalanine. Of all the DNA, just the CDR3 is kept, 39 bases in frame from base 1. A distance of 10 bases separates the germline ends of V and J, which lose 8 bases and 3 bases respectively. The same sample was also used in a study of T cells in Graves' hyperthyroidism and ophthalmopathy. As the second study states: Graves' hyperthyroidism was defined as stable when no progression to ophthalmopathy occurred over 18 months of follow-up. The hyperthyroidism patients were between 18 and 65 years old and newly diagnosed, with a disease duration of less than 2 months. The study excluded patients with uncontrolled infections, other autoimmune diseases, pregnancy or lactation. Clinical symptoms, serum thyroxine and TRAb, thyroid ultrasound, and orbital computed tomography formed the basis for the diagnoses. The TCR CDR3 was subjected to a first round of RT-PCR using the HTBI primer set and the Qiagen OneStep RT-PCR kit. Most expanded thyroid clonotypes (frequency above 0.001) were also found in blood, which suggests that blood repertoires may mirror thyroid immune responses. A model built on a 13 V-J signature distinguished ophthalmopathy from stable hyperthyroidism, reaching 87.88% sensitivity and 81.08% specificity in cross-validation and 80%/75% in testing. During validation, the model predicted progression to ophthalmopathy a median of approximately 7 months ahead of onset, with 70.59% sensitivity and under 85% specificity. To identify distinguishing TCR V-J signatures, a discovery cohort of 95 to 100 patients was used, comprising some 45 with Graves' ophthalmopathy and roughly 60 with stable Graves' hyperthyroidism. Prospective prediction of ophthalmopathy was tested in an independent validation cohort of some 19 hyperthyroidism patients and 17 patients who later progressed to ophthalmopathy. The 100 discovery patients were randomly split 7:3 into training and test sets. Thyroid tissue and blood T-cell repertoires from six or seven Graves' hyperthyroidism patients were also compared in the study. After sampling, hyperthyroidism patients received methimazole starting at 30 mg daily, and ophthalmopathy patients received high-dose intravenous methylprednisolone. The libraries were constructed in a second round of multiplex PCR and then size-selected and purified. The libraries were sequenced on an Illumina HiSeq2000 using paired-end 100 bp reads. SOAPnuke was used to process the raw data, with reads discarded if the reads contained adapters or uncalled bases, had a mean Phred below 15, or lacked an exact constant-primer or identifier match. High-quality paired reads were merged using COPE v1.2.5, and each unique nucleotide sequence was defined as a clonotype. MiTCR v1.1 was used to align clonotypes to the IMGT TRBV, TRBD and TRBJ reference segments. Only V-J combinations with frequency above 0.0001, covering about 99% of repertoires, were analysed. A TCS score was defined as the ratio of F50 (clonal expansion) to E x V (chaos), with BLOSUM62-based TCRdist applied between CDR3 peptides within each V-J. Welch's t-statistics and random forest reduced several hundred V-J features to around 14, which were used in a naive Bayes classifier (R e1071). Sample size was not statistically predetermined, and blinding of investigators to group allocation was not performed. The paper describes TCR Vbeta CDR3 sequencing of roughly 130 peripheral blood samples, made up of under 50 ophthalmopathy patients, 70 to 75 hyperthyroidism patients and 17 progressor patients.

The sequence links TRBV12-3 or TRBV12-4 to TRBJ2-2; no D gene call is confident. This sample comprised peripheral blood mononuclear cells (PBMCs), obtained at new diagnosis, from a patient treated with antithyroid drugs. This TCR derives from a woman aged 40-60 years with Graves disease. Donor details come from another sample of the same person, matched by shared clones. The CDR3 region has the sequence CASSGQDTGELFF. Read as DNA, the sequence is TGTGCCAGCTCGGGCCAGGACACCGGGGAGCTGTTTTTT.